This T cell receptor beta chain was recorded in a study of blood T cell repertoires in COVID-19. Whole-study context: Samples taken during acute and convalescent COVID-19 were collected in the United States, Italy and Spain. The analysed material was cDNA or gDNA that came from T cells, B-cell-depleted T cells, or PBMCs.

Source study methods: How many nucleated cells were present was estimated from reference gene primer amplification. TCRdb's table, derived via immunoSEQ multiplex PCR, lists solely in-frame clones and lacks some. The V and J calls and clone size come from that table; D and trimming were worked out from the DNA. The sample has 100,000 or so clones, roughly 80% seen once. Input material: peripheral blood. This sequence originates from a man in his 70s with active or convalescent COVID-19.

CDR3 DNA: TGTGCCACCAGTGACACTGCCGGGACTAGGGGCAATGAGCAGTTCTTC. It yields the protein CATSDTAGTRGNEQFF. The chain recombines TRBV24-1 with TRBJ2-1, with TRBD2 matching 8 bases. V was pared by 4 bases and J by 6 bases, with 10 bases of the junction left unmatched. The CDR3 has 16 amino acids. CDR1 KGHDR and CDR2 SFDVKD come from the germline V gene.